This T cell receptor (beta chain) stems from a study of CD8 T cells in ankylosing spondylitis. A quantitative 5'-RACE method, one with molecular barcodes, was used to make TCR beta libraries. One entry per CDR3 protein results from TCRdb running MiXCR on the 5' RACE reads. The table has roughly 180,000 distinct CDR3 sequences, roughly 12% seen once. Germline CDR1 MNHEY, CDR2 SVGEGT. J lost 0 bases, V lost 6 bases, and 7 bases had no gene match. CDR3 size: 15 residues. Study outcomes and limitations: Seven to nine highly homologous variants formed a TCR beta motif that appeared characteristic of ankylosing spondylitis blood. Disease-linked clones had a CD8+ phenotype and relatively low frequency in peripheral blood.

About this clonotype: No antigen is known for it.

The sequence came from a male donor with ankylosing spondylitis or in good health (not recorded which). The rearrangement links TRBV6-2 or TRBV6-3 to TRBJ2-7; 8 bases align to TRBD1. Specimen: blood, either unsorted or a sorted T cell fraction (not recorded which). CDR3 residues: CASSRLGQGSYEQYF. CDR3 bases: TGTGCCAGCAGCCGGCTTGGACAGGGCTCCTACGAGCAGTACTTC.